The entry below gives a single T cell receptor (beta chain) sequence along with its context. The CDR3 runs to 15 residues. V was clipped by 7 bases and J by 5 bases; unmatched bases: 7. CDR1 SQVTM and CDR2 ANQGSEA come from the germline V gene. The data stem from a study of CD8+ T cells in alopecia areata. Extraction and reverse transcription of RNA yielded cDNA as the sequencing template. The repertoire was sequenced with immunoSEQ multiplex PCR; TCRdb's copy has only in-frame clones and lacks some. Here the sample spans around 270,000 clones, roughly 64% being singletons. As to treatment: oral pan-JAK inhibitor, 5-10 mg twice daily.

This chain links TRBV29-1 with TRBJ2-2; the match to TRBD2 covers 13 bases. Sequenced here: CD4+ T cells sorted from blood, sampled at week 24, from a patient treated with tofacitinib. The source is a human donor with alopecia areata. In DNA, the CDR3 is TGCAGCGCAACTAGCGGGGGGGCCGGGACCGGGGAGCTGTTTTTT. Its translation: CSATSGGAGTGELFF.